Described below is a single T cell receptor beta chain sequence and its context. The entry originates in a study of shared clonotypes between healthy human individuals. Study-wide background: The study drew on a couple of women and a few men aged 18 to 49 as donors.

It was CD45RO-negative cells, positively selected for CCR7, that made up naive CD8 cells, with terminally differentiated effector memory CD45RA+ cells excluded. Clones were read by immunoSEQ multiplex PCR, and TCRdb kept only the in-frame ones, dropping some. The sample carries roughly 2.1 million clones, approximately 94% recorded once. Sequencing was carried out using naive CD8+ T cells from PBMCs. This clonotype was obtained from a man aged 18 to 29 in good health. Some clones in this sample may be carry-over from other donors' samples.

The CDR3 is CSVEEAFAQYF. The CDR3 bases are TGCAGCGTTGAAGAAGCCTTCGCGCAGTACTTC. V usage is TRBV29-1 and J usage is TRBJ2-7; D call uncertain. Trimming took off 0 bases at V and 9 bases at J, with 9 bases between the two ends. CDR3 length equals 11 residues. Germline V gene lookup returns CDR1 SQVTM and CDR2 ANQGSEA.